This T cell receptor (beta chain) was identified during a study of OX40 agonist ivuxolimab in advanced cancers. The study, taken as a whole, reports: No determination was made of the antigen specificity of the expanded peripheral T cells. Clonal expansion was seen in CD4+ and CD8+ blood T cells by week 6 at 0.1 to 3.0 mg/kg.

For this clone: Its antigen is undetermined.

The protocol was immunoSEQ multiplex PCR, while the TCRdb copy is restricted to in-frame clones and leaves out a portion. The sample includes about 44,000 clones, around 85% seen only once; the top ten take approximately 0.4%. The TCR was taken from an adult with an advanced solid tumor such as melanoma, head and neck, liver or kidney cancer. The sample was CD4+ or CD8+ T cells sorted from blood, taken in a trial of the OX40 agonist ivuxolimab.

In DNA, the CDR3 is TGCGCCAGCAGTGAGTCGGGCAGGGGGGTGCGTGGCTACACCTTC. Protein sequence: CASSESGRGVRGYTF. This sequence joins TRBV10-2 and TRBJ1-2; 7 bases fit TRBD1. Trimming at V came to 0 bases and at J to 7 bases, leaving 8 bases not matched to a gene. CDR1 and CDR2 from the germline V gene are WSHSY and SAAADI. The CDR3 extends over 15 amino acids.